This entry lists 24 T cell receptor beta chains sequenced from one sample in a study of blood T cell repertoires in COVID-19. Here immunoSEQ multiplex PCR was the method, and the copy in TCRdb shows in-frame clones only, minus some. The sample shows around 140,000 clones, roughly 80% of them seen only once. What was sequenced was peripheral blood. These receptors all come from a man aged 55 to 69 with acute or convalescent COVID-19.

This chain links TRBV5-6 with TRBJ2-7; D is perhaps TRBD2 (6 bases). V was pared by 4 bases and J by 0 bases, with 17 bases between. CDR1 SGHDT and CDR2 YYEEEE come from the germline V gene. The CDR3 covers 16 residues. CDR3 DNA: TGTGCCAGCAGCCCGGCGGGGTCGGGAAGCTCCTACGAGCAGTACTTC. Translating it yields CASSPAGSGSSYEQYF.

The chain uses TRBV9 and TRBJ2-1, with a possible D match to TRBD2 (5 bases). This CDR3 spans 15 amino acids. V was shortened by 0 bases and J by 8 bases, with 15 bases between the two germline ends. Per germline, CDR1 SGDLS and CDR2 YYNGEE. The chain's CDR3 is CASSVESQEVDEQFF. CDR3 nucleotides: TGTGCCAGCAGCGTAGAGTCCCAGGAGGTGGATGAGCAGTTCTTC. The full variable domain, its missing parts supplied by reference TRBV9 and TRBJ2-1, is DSGVTQTPKHLITATGQRVTLRCSPRSGDLSVYWYQQSLDQGLQFLIQYYNGEERAKGNILERFSAQQFPDLHSELNLSSLELGDSALYFCASSVESQEVDEQFFGPGTRLTVL.

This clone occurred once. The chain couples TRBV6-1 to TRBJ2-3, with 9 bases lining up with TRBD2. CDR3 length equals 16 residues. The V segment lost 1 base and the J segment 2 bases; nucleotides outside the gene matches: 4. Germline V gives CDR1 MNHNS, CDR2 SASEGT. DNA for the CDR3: TGTGCCAGCAGTGAAGTAGCGGGGGTTTCCACAGATACGCAGTATTTT. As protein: CASSEVAGVSTDTQYF.

The CDR3 loop reads CASSQEGTGGETQYF. CDR3 in DNA: TGCGCCAGCAGCCAAGAGGGGACAGGGGGAGAGACCCAGTACTTC. The gene calls are TRBV4-1 and TRBJ2-5, with 11 positions matching TRBD1. CDR1 MGHRA and CDR2 YSYEKL come from the germline V gene. The CDR3 sequence is 15 residues long. The junction had 1 base not matched to a gene; V was cut back by 0 bases and J by 4 bases.

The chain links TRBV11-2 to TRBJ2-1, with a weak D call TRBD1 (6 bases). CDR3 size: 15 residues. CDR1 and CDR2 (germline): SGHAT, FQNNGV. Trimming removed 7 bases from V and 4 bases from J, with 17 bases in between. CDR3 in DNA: TGTGCCAGCACCCCAGGGGTAGCGTCATACAATGAGCAGTTCTTC. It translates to CASTPGVASYNEQFF.

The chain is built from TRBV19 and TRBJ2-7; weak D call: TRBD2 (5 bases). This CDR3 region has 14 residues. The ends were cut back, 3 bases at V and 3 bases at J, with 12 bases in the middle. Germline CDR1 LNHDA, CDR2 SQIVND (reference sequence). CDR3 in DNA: TGTGCCAGTAGTATTTGGCAGGAGGTCTACGAGCAGTACTTC. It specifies CASSIWQEVYEQYF.

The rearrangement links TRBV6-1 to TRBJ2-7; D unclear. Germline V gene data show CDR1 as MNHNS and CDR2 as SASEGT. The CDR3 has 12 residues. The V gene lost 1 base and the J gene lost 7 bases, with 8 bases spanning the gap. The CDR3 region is CASSEVPREQYF. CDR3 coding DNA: TGTGCCAGCAGTGAAGTCCCTCGGGAGCAGTACTTC.

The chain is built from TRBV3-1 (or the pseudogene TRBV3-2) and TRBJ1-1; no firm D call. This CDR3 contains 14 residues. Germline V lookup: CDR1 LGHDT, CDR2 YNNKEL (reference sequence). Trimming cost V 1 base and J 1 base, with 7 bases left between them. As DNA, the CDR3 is TGTGCCAGCAGCCAAGCGGGAAAGAACACTGAAGCTTTCTTT. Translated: CASSQAGKNTEAFF.

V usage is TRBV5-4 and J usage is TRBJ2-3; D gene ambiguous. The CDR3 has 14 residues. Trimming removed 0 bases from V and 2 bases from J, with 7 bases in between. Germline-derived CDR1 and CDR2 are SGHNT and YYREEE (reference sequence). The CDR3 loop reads CASSLDRLTDTQYF. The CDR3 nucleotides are TGTGCCAGCAGCTTGGATAGACTCACAGATACGCAGTATTTT.

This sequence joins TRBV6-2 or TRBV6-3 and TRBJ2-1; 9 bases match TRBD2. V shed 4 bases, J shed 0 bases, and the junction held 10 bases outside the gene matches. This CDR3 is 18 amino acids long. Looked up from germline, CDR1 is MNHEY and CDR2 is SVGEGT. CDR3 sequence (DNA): TGTGCCAGCAGTTCGCCGGTGTTTAGCGGGAGCTCCTACAATGAGCAGTTCTTC. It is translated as CASSSPVFSGSSYNEQFF.

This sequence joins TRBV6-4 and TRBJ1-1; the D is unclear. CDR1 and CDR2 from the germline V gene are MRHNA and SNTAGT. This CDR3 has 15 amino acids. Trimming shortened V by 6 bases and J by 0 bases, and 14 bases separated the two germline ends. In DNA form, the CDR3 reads TGTGCCAGCAGCGCCGACGGGAAATTGAACACTGAAGCTTTCTTT. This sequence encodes CASSADGKLNTEAFF.

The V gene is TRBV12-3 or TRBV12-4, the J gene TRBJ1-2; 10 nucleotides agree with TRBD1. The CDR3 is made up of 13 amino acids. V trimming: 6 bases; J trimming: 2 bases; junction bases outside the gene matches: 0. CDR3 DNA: TGTGCCAGCAGGACAGGGGGCAACTATGGCTACACCTTC. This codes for CASRTGGNYGYTF.

The CDR3 sequence is CASSLGGSGRASYNEQFF. CDR3 nucleotides: TGTGCCAGCAGTTTAGGCGGTAGCGGGAGGGCCTCGTACAATGAGCAGTTCTTC. V usage is TRBV27 and J usage is TRBJ2-1; 11 positions match TRBD2. Trimming cost V 2 bases and J 4 bases; bases outside gene matches: 10. This CDR3 has 18 residues. Per the germline V gene, CDR1 is MNHEY and CDR2 is SMNVEV (reference sequence).

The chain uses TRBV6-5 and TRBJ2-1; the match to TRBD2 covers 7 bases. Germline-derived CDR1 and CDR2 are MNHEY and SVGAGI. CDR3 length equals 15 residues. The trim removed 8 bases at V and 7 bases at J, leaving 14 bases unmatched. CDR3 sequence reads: CASGRAGVFSNEQFF. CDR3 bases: TGTGCCAGCGGTAGGGCGGGAGTGTTCTCAAATGAGCAGTTCTTC.

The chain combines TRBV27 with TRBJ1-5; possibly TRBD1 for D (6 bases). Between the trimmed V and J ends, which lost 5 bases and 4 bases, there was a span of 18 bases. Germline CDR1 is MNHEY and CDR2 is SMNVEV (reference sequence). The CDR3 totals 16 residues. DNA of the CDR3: TGTGCCAGCAGTCCCTACGATATAGGGGGAAATCAGCCCCAGCATTTT. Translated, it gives CASSPYDIGGNQPQHF.

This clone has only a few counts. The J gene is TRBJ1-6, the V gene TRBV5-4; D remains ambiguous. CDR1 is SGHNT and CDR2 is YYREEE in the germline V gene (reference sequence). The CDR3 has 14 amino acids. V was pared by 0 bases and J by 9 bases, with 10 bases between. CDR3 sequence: CASSLDNSVSPLHF. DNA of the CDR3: TGTGCCAGCAGCTTGGACAATTCCGTTTCACCCCTCCACTTT.

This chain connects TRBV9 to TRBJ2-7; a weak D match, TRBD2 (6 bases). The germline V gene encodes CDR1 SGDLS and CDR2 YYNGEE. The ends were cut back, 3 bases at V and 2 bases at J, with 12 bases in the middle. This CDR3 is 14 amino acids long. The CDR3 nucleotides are TGTGCCAGCAGCGGGGGGGATAAACCCTACGAGCAGTACTTC. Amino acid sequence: CASSGGDKPYEQYF.

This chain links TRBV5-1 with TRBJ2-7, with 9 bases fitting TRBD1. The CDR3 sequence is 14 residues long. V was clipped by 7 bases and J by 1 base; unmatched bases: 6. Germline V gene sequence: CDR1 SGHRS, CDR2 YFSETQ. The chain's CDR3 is CASARGQGSYEQYF. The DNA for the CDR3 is TGCGCCAGCGCCCGGGGACAGGGATCCTACGAGCAGTACTTC.

The CDR3 reads CASSQDSSGHFYGYTF. CDR3 DNA: TGTGCCAGCAGCCAAGATAGCTCGGGACACTTCTATGGCTACACCTTC. V usage is TRBV3-1 (or the pseudogene TRBV3-2) and J usage is TRBJ1-2, with a possible D match to TRBD1 (6 bases). Trimming removed 0 bases from V and 4 bases from J, with 15 bases in between. Germline CDR1 reads LGHDT; CDR2 reads YNNKEL (reference sequence). This CDR3 is built from 16 residues.

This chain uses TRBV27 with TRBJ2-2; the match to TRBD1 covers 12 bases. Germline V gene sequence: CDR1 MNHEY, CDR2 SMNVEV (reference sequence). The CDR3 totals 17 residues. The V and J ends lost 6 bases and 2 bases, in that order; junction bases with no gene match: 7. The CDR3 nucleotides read TGTGCCAGCAGCAGGGACAGGGGGCGCCTAAACACCGGGGAGCTGTTTTTT. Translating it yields CASSRDRGRLNTGELFF.

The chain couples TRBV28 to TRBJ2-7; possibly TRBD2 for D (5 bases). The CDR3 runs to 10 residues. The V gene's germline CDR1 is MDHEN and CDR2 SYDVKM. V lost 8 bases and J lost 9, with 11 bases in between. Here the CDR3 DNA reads TGTGCCAGCGGAGGAGGTAGGCAGTACTTC. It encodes CASGGGRQYF.

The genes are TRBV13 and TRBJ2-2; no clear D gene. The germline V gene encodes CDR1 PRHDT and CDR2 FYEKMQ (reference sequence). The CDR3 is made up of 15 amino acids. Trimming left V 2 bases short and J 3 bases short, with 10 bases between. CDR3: CASSLSLGHTGELFF. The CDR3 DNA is TGTGCCAGCAGCTTAAGTTTGGGCCACACCGGGGAGCTGTTTTTT.

For the CDR3, the DNA is TGTGCCAGCAGCTTAGACCCGGGATTACAAGAGACCCAGTACTTC. It is translated as CASSLDPGLQETQYF. The chain joins TRBV7-9 to TRBJ2-5; weak D call: TRBD2 (5 bases). The V and J ends lost 1 base and 2 bases respectively, with 11 bases between them. CDR3 length: 15 residues. Germline CDR1 reads SEHNR; CDR2 reads FQNEAQ (reference sequence).

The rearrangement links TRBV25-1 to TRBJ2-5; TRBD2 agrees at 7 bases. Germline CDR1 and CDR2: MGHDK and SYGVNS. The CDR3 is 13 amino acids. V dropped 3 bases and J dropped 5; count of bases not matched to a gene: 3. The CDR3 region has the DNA TGTGCCAGCAGTGACCCCGGGAGGGAGACCCAGTACTTC. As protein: CASSDPGRETQYF. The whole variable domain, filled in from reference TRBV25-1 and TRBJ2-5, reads EADIYQTPRYLVIGTGKKITLECSQTMGHDKMYWYQQDPGMELHLIHYSYGVNSTEKGDLSSESTVSRIRTEHFPLTLESARPSHTSQYLCASSDPGRETQYFGPGTRLLVL.